These 30 T cell receptor beta chains came from one sample sequenced in a study of OX40 agonist ivuxolimab in advanced cancers. Receptor libraries were prepared by the immunoSEQ multiplex PCR assay. TCRdb retrieved this table from immuneACCESS and kept in-frame rearrangements only. Not all clones are present; in checked studies, unresolved V genes account for under half, and no reason is known for the remainder. This sample holds some 60,000 clones; over 75% were observed only once. Around 2% of the sample is in the top ten clones. This specimen consisted of CD4+ or CD8+ T cells sorted from blood, obtained in a trial of the OX40 agonist ivuxolimab. The receptor set was obtained from an adult with an advanced solid tumor such as melanoma, head and neck, liver or kidney cancer.

This clone was detected a few times. The rearrangement joins TRBV6-6 to TRBJ2-1, with 15 bases lining up with TRBD2. Germline V lookup: CDR1 MNHNY, CDR2 SVGAGI (reference sequence). V lost 6 bases, J lost 9 bases, and 3 bases stayed unmatched. This CDR3 region has 14 residues. CDR3 DNA sequence: TGTGCCAGCAGGGGACTAGCGGGAGGAAGTGAGCAGTTCTTC. It encodes CASRGLAGGSEQFF.

This chain links TRBV28 with TRBJ2-5; D is uncertain. The V gene's germline CDR1 is MDHEN and CDR2 SYDVKM. This CDR3 region has 15 residues. V was shortened by 4 bases and J by 3 bases, with 15 bases between the two germline ends. The CDR3 is CASSSRSGLKETQYF. CDR3 bases: TGTGCCAGCAGTTCCAGATCCGGCCTAAAAGAGACCCAGTACTTC.

This chain joins TRBV30 and TRBJ2-2, with TRBD2 as a possible D gene (5 bases). Germline V gives CDR1 GTSNPN, CDR2 SVGIG (reference sequence). This CDR3 region has 16 residues. Deletions cut 0 bases from V and 0 bases from J, with 11 bases between. CDR3 loop: CAWSVGADANTGELFF. The CDR3 nucleotides read TGTGCCTGGAGTGTGGGAGCGGACGCGAACACCGGGGAGCTGTTTTTT. The whole variable domain, filled in from reference TRBV30 and TRBJ2-2, reads SQTIHQWPATLVQPVGSPLSLECTVEGTSNPNLYWYRQAAGRGLQLLFYSVGIGQISSEVPQNLSASRPQDRQFILSSKKLLLSDSGFYLCAWSVGADANTGELFFGEGSRLTVL.

CDR3 region: CATKPSGRGTGELFF. As DNA, the CDR3 is TGTGCCACCAAACCCTCGGGGAGAGGAACCGGGGAGCTGTTTTTT. The rearrangement uses TRBV19 and TRBJ2-2; D is perhaps TRBD2 (5 bases). V was pared by 10 bases and J by 5 bases, with 20 bases between. Germline V gene sequence: CDR1 LNHDA, CDR2 SQIVND (reference sequence). The CDR3 covers 15 residues. Using reference TRBV19 and TRBJ2-2 for the parts outside the CDR3, the full variable domain is DGGITQSPKYLFRKEGQNVTLSCEQNLNHDAMYWYRQDPGQGLRLIYYSQIVNDFQKGDIAEGYSVSREKKESFPLTVTSAQKNPTAFYLCATKPSGRGTGELFFGEGSRLTVL.

This chain joins TRBV5-6 and TRBJ2-3, with 12 bases identical to TRBD2. The length of the CDR3 is 16 residues. Germline assignment: CDR1 SGHDT and CDR2 YYEEEE. After removal of 4 bases from V and 4 bases from J, the junction contained 7 bases not matched to a gene. The chain's CDR3 is CASSLKTSGSADTQYF. The DNA of the CDR3 is TGTGCCAGCAGCCTAAAGACTAGCGGGAGCGCAGATACGCAGTATTTT.

This chain links TRBV28 with TRBJ2-6, with a tentative D call TRBD1 (5 bases). The CDR3 length is 17 residues. V was trimmed by 5 bases and J by 5 bases, leaving 19 bases between them. Germline-derived CDR1 and CDR2 are MDHEN and SYDVKM. CDR3 protein: CASSPRQTQSRANVLTF. In DNA, the CDR3 is TGTGCCAGCAGTCCGAGACAGACACAAAGTCGGGCCAACGTCCTGACTTTC. Supplemented by reference TRBV28 and TRBJ2-6, the full variable domain reads DVKVTQSSRYLVKRTGEKVFLECVQDMDHENMFWYRQDPGLGLRLIYFSYDVKMKEKGDIPEGYSVSREKKERFSLILESASTNQTSMYLCASSPRQTQSRANVLTFGAGSRLTVL.

The genes are TRBV7-3 and TRBJ2-1; 7 bases are a match to TRBD2. V was pared by 0 bases and J by 7 bases, with 9 bases of the junction left unmatched. Germline values: CDR1 SGHTA, CDR2 FQGTGA. The CDR3 extends over 16 amino acids. CDR3: CASSLTGGTINNEQFF. The CDR3 bases are TGTGCCAGCAGCTTAACGGGAGGGACTATAAATAATGAGCAGTTCTTC.

The chain couples TRBV6-1 to TRBJ2-7, with D possibly matching TRBD1 (6 bases). CDR3 size: 13 residues. V lost 6 bases, J lost 4 bases, and 13 bases lay in between. Per the germline V gene, CDR1 is MNHNS and CDR2 is SASEGT. The CDR3 loop is CASSYSRGYEQYF. CDR3 in DNA: TGTGCCAGCAGCTACAGCAGGGGTTACGAGCAGTACTTC.

J is TRBJ1-2 and V is TRBV28; D gene ambiguous. The CDR3 is made up of 12 amino acids. Germline loops: CDR1 MDHEN, CDR2 SYDVKM. Deletions cut 11 bases from V and 4 bases from J, with 14 bases between. The CDR3 region has the DNA TGTGCCTGCCGGTCCATCTTCTATGGCTACACCTTC. This gives the protein CACRSIFYGYTF.

This clone was detected once. This chain uses TRBV7-2 with TRBJ2-5; no reliable D call. V dropped 1 base and J dropped 5 bases, with 8 bases sitting between them. CDR1 SGHTA and CDR2 FQGNSA come from the germline V gene. This CDR3 has 13 residues. The CDR3 sequence is CASSLEFHETQYF. In DNA form, the CDR3 reads TGTGCCAGCAGCTTAGAATTCCATGAGACCCAGTACTTC.

This chain joins TRBV4-1 and TRBJ2-7, with 11 bases fitting TRBD1. Trimming cost V 0 bases and J 5 bases; bases outside gene matches: 3. The V gene's germline CDR1 is MGHRA and CDR2 YSYEKL. This CDR3 has 15 residues. DNA for the CDR3: TGCGCCAGCAGCCAAGACCAGGGACAGGGGGACGAGCAGTACTTC. Translated, it gives CASSQDQGQGDEQYF.

This chain joins TRBV10-3 and TRBJ2-3; D unresolved. V dropped 7 bases and J dropped 0 bases, with 5 bases sitting between them. This CDR3 has 12 residues. Germline CDR1 reads ENHRY; CDR2 reads SYGVKD. CDR3 protein: CAIKDSTDTQYF. The CDR3 DNA sequence: TGTGCCATCAAGGACAGCACAGATACGCAGTATTTT.

Relative to its sample, this clone is medium-sized. This chain joins TRBV19 and TRBJ1-3, with D possibly matching TRBD1 (6 bases). V lost 10 bases, J lost 0 bases, and 16 bases lay in between. The CDR3 runs to 15 residues. The germline V gene has CDR1 LNHDA and CDR2 SQIVND (reference sequence). Written as DNA, the CDR3 is TGTGCCACCCGAGGACAGTTCCTCTCTGGAAACACCATATATTTT. Translating gives CATRGQFLSGNTIYF.

This clone appeared once. This chain uses TRBV30 with TRBJ1-5; D is unclear. Germline CDR1 and CDR2: GTSNPN and SVGIG (reference sequence). Trimming left V 0 bases short and J 4 bases short, with 7 bases between. The CDR3 contains 13 residues. The CDR3 bases are TGTGCCTGGAGTGTAGGGCCAAATCAGCCCCAGCATTTT. Encoded protein: CAWSVGPNQPQHF.

The chain has TRBV4-1 and TRBJ2-2; the D gene could be TRBD1 or TRBD2 (5 bases each). CDR3 length: 16 amino acids. Germline V gene data show CDR1 as MGHRA and CDR2 as YSYEKL. V gave up 0 bases and J gave up 7 bases, with 15 bases separating them. The CDR3 bases are TGCGCCAGCAGCCAAGACCCTGGGACCCGTGTCGGGGAGCTGTTTTTT. Translating it yields CASSQDPGTRVGELFF.

This clone has just one count. The chain's CDR3 is CASSPRGSGPNTGELFF. The CDR3, as DNA: TGTGCCAGCAGCCCTCGAGGGAGCGGGCCGAACACCGGGGAGCTGTTTTTT. The genes are TRBV5-4 and TRBJ2-2, with D possibly matching TRBD2 (6 bases). V lost 4 bases, J lost 0 bases, and 16 bases lay in between. The CDR3 spans 17 residues. Per the germline V gene, CDR1 is SGHNT and CDR2 is YYREEE (reference sequence).

Only one count was recorded for this clone. This sequence joins TRBV28 and TRBJ2-3; TRBD1 or TRBD2 may be the D gene (6 bases each). Trimming shortened V by 2 bases and J by 2 bases, and 11 bases separated the two germline ends. Germline CDR1 and CDR2: MDHEN and SYDVKM. CDR3 length: 15 amino acids. The CDR3 DNA follows: TGTGCCAGCAGTTTAACCGGGGGCCACACAGATACGCAGTATTTT. Protein: CASSLTGGHTDTQYF.

The J gene is TRBJ2-7, the V gene TRBV19, with a tentative D call TRBD1 (5 bases). This CDR3 comprises 14 residues. CDR1 is LNHDA, CDR2 SQIVND, per germline (reference sequence). The V gene lost 2 bases and the J gene lost 2 bases, with 10 bases spanning the gap. DNA of the CDR3: TGTGCCAGTAGTATACAGGCAGGGCCCTACGAGCAGTACTTC. It is translated as CASSIQAGPYEQYF.

The genes are TRBV6-4 and TRBJ2-7; D is unresolved. Germline V CDR1 and CDR2: MRHNA, SNTAGT. This CDR3 comprises 13 residues. Trimming left V 5 bases short and J 3 bases short, with 11 bases between. The CDR3 loop is CASSLIEGYEQYF. The CDR3 DNA reads as TGTGCCAGCAGTTTGATTGAAGGCTACGAGCAGTACTTC.

This chain links TRBV7-3 with TRBJ2-3, with a possible D match to TRBD2 (5 bases). Germline V CDR1 and CDR2: SGHTA, FQGTGA. The CDR3 totals 15 residues. Deletions cut 1 base from V and 6 bases from J, with 14 bases between. The CDR3 is CASSLSLGVTDTQYF. The CDR3 region has the DNA TGTGCCAGCAGCTTAAGCCTCGGGGTTACGGATACGCAGTATTTT.

The chain carries TRBV7-2 and TRBJ2-7; D ambiguous. Trimming took off 5 bases at V and 0 bases at J, with 5 bases between the two ends. The germline V gene encodes CDR1 SGHTA and CDR2 FQGNSA. The CDR3 loop spans 12 amino acids. The CDR3 spells CASSRSSYEQYF. In nucleotides, the CDR3 is TGTGCCAGCAGCCGCAGCTCCTACGAGCAGTACTTC.

The gene calls are TRBV28 and TRBJ1-4, with 9 bases that match TRBD1. The germline CDR1 and CDR2 sequences are MDHEN and SYDVKM. This CDR3 is 14 amino acids long. The V and J ends lost 2 bases and 11 bases, in that order; junction bases with no gene match: 6. This chain's CDR3 is CASSLAQGAGKLFF. CDR3 DNA sequence: TGTGCCAGCAGTTTAGCACAGGGGGCAGGGAAACTGTTTTTT.

This chain links TRBV4-1 with TRBJ1-1; no clear D. Germline V gene data show CDR1 as MGHRA and CDR2 as YSYEKL. V was clipped by 1 base and J by 1 base, with 10 bases between them. The CDR3 runs 15 residues. CDR3 sequence reads: CASSQGHGGNTEAFF. The CDR3 nucleotides are TGCGCCAGCAGCCAAGGACACGGCGGGAACACTGAAGCTTTCTTT.

J is TRBJ1-2 and V is TRBV11-2; D remains ambiguous. Germline assignment: CDR1 SGHAT and CDR2 FQNNGV. Trimming pared 0 bases from V and 8 bases from J, leaving 7 bases between. The CDR3 sequence is 12 residues long. CDR3 in amino acids: CASSLDQEGYTF. DNA for the CDR3: TGTGCCAGCAGCTTAGACCAGGAGGGCTACACCTTC. The complete variable domain, with remaining parts taken from reference TRBV11-2 and TRBJ1-2, reads EAGVAQSPRYKIIEKRQSVAFWCNPISGHATLYWYQQILGQGPKLLIQFQNNGVVDDSQLPKDRFSAERLKGVDSTLKIQPAKLEDSAVYLCASSLDQEGYTFGSGTRLTVV.

In its sample, this clone was seen a few times. The rearrangement joins TRBV5-1 to TRBJ2-5; 9 bases align to TRBD2. J gave up 0 bases and V 7 bases, and 7 bases lay outside the gene matches. The CDR3 is 15 residues long. Germline V gene lookup returns CDR1 SGHRS and CDR2 YFSETQ. CDR3 sequence: CASVASGAYQETQYF. CDR3 sequence (DNA): TGCGCCAGCGTCGCTAGCGGGGCGTACCAAGAGACCCAGTACTTC.

This chain joins TRBV5-1 and TRBJ2-2, with D possibly being TRBD1 (5 bases). V lost 0 bases to trimming and J lost 7 bases, with 7 bases between them. This CDR3 region has 13 residues. CDR1 SGHRS and CDR2 YFSETQ come from the germline V gene. The CDR3 sequence: CASSLETDGELFF. For the CDR3, the DNA is TGCGCCAGCAGCTTGGAGACAGACGGGGAGCTGTTTTTT.

V usage is TRBV28 and J usage is TRBJ1-4; 7 nucleotides align to TRBD1. V trimming: 4 bases; J trimming: 4 bases; junction bases outside the gene matches: 6. This CDR3 is 15 amino acids long. Germline V CDR1 and CDR2: MDHEN, SYDVKM. In DNA form, the CDR3 reads TGTGCCAGCAGTTCCAGACAGGGCTTTAATGAAAAACTGTTTTTT. It encodes CASSSRQGFNEKLFF. Together with reference TRBV28 and TRBJ1-4, the CDR3 gives the full variable domain: DVKVTQSSRYLVKRTGEKVFLECVQDMDHENMFWYRQDPGLGLRLIYFSYDVKMKEKGDIPEGYSVSREKKERFSLILESASTNQTSMYLCASSSRQGFNEKLFFGSGTQLSVL.

This chain joins TRBV7-2 and TRBJ1-2, with 7 positions matching TRBD1. Germline lookup yields CDR1 SGHTA and CDR2 FQGNSA. V was clipped by 1 base and J by 3 bases; unmatched bases: 5. This CDR3 is 15 amino acids long. The CDR3 nucleotides read TGTGCCAGCAGCTTAGTGAAAGGGGGCGACTATGGCTACACCTTC. It encodes CASSLVKGGDYGYTF.

The V gene is TRBV15, the J gene TRBJ2-5; TRBD2 might be the D (5 bases). Germline V gene sequence: CDR1 LNHNV, CDR2 YYDKDF (reference sequence). This CDR3 comprises 12 residues. Trimming took 5 bases from V and 5 from J, leaving 9 bases between them. The CDR3 here is CATSFGVETQYF. The CDR3 region has the DNA TGTGCCACCAGCTTCGGGGTGGAGACCCAGTACTTC.

The sample holds one count of this clone. V usage is TRBV10-3 and J usage is TRBJ1-1, with 8 bases matching TRBD1. The CDR3 sequence is 14 residues long. Losses at the gene ends were 3 bases for V and 1 base for J; bases not matched to a gene: 1. Germline V gene data show CDR1 as ENHRY and CDR2 as SYGVKD. The CDR3 DNA reads as TGTGCCATCAGTGAAGGACAGGGGAACACTGAAGCTTTCTTT. Its translation: CAISEGQGNTEAFF.